This T cell receptor beta chain was captured by sequencing in a study of low-dose radiotherapy and immunotherapy resistance in tumors. Study-wide context: With 1 Gy per fraction every two weeks, Cohort 2 accumulated 13 Gy across 26 weeks.

Ten or more counts support this clonotype. CDR3 length equals 13 residues. Trimming removed 4 bases from V and 5 bases from J, with 9 bases in between. In germline, CDR1 is MDHEN, CDR2 SYDVKM. Time point here: after trial treatment. Indicated treatment: LDRT plus nivolumab, ipilimumab, low-dose cyclophosphamide and aspirin (RACIN trial). As their treatment, donors received nivolumab, ipilimumab, aspirin, low-dose cyclophosphamide and low-dose radiotherapy. Patients eligible had advanced solid tumors without tumor-infiltrating lymphocytes. TRAV- and TRBV-specific primers primed first-strand cDNA, covering alpha and beta chains. TCR amplification used around 19 PCR cycles, a constant-region primer and a V-primer adapter. One entry per CDR3 protein, called by TCRdb with MiXCR from the reads. The table has tens of thousands of distinct CDR3 sequences, around 25% seen once.

Here the sequenced sample was PBMCs, taken after low-dose radiotherapy plus immunotherapy. The TCR comes from a male donor with prostate cancer. The chain has TRBV28 and TRBJ2-1, with D perhaps matching TRBD1 (5 bases). The CDR3 spells CASSSGANNEQFF. CDR3 DNA: TGTGCCAGCAGTTCTGGGGCAAACAATGAGCAGTTCTTC.